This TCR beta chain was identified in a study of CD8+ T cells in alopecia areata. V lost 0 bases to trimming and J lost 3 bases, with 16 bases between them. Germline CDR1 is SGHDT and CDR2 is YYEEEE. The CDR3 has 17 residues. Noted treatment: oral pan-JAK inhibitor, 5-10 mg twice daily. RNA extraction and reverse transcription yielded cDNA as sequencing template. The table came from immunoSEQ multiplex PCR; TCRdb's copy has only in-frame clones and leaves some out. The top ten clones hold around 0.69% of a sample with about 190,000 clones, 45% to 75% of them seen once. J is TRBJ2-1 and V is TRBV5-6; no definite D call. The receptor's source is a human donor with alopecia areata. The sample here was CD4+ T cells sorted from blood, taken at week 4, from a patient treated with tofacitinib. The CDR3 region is CASSLVHDSLFYNEQFF. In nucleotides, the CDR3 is TGTGCCAGCAGCTTGGTTCATGACTCCCTCTTCTACAATGAGCAGTTCTTC.